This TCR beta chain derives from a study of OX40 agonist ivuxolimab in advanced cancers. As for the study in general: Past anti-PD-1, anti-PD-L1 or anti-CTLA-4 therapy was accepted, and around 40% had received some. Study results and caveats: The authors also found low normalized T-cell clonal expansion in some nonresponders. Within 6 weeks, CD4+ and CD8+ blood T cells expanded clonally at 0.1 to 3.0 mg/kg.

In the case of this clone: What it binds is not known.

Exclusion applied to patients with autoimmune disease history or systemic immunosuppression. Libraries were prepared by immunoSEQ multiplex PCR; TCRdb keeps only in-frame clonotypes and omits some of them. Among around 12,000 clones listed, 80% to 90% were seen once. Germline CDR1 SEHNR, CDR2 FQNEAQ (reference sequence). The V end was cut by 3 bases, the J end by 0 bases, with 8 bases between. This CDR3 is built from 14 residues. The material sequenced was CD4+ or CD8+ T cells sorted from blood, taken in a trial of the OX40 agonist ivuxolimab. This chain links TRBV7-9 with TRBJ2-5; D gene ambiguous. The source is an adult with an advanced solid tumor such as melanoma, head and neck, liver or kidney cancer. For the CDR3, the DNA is TGTGCCAGCAGCTTTTTATCAGACCAAGAGACCCAGTACTTC. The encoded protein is CASSFLSDQETQYF.